This T cell receptor beta chain emerged from a study of blood T cell repertoires in COVID-19 (dated by TCRdb to the early 2020s). As for the study more broadly: The collaborator samples originated in the United States, Italy and Spain and spanned the acute and convalescent phases of COVID-19. HLA class I and class II types, where available, came from metadata supplied by the sample provider rather than from assay-based typing. Deeply sampled blood TCRbeta repertoires from subjects exposed to, actively infected with, or recovered from COVID-19 were included in the dataset. A freely available public database, intended as a resource for researchers studying the immune response to SARS-CoV-2, is where the repertoires were released. Samples were obtained from the ongoing ImmuneRACE study (first 160 participants) and from some 1,300 subjects provided by 6 global collaborators. Nearly every sample came with metadata listing a de-identified subject ID, COVID-19 status, age in years and sex. The prospective study material was composed of cDNA or gDNA derived from T cells, B-cell-depleted T cells, or PBMCs. The full study reports these points: Clinical and demographic metadata were provided uncurated, with the amount varying by source and participant.

TCRbeta CDR3 regions were amplified from genomic DNA using the immunoSEQ Assay, a bias-controlled multiplex PCR. The paper's processing steps were these. The number of nucleated cells in each sample was estimated by amplification of reference gene primers within the assay. Sequence reads were collapsed and filtered to measure the absolute abundance of every unique TCRbeta CDR3 rearrangement. For each sample, productive Simpson clonality was calculated by taking the square root of Simpson's diversity index across productive rearrangements. Drawn from immuneACCESS, this table holds only the in-frame rearrangements with V and J called that TCRdb kept. Clones are partly lost; checked studies trace under half to an unresolved V gene and leave the rest unexplained. V and J calls and clone size follow that table, whereas D and trimming were derived from the DNA. This sample has about 150,000 clones in its table, and roughly four fifths of those were observed once. 1.5% to 2% of the sample is held by the ten biggest clonotypes.

Details on this clone: Its target antigen remains unknown. No much larger clone exists at a distance of one base, and base qualities are not known.

The CDR3 runs 14 amino acids, cysteine and phenylalanine included. The read is trimmed to its CDR3 DNA, 42 bases read in frame from base 1. The germline V gene encodes CDR1 SGHDT and CDR2 YYEEEE. The germline ends are 8 bases apart after V is trimmed by 4 bases and J by 1 base. Whole blood was collected in K2EDTA tubes by collaborating institutions according to the institutions' own protocols. For TCRbeta analysis, collaborator samples were shipped as frozen whole blood, as isolated PBMCs, or as DNA extracted from either sample type. Sequenced input: peripheral blood. Recombination connected TRBV5-6 to TRBJ2-2, with an unclear D gene assignment. The receptor was isolated from a man older than 75 with acute or convalescent COVID-19. CDR3 protein: CASSPPLNTGELFF. The nucleotide sequence is given as TGTGCCAGCAGCCCTCCACTGAACACCGGGGAGCTGTTTTTT.